This T cell receptor beta chain was captured by sequencing in a study of technical replicates of blood from a handful of donors. Trimming cost V 3 bases and J 0 bases, with 7 bases left between them. Germline loops: CDR1 SGHTA, CDR2 FQGNSA. CDR3 length: 14 residues. Libraries were prepared by immunoSEQ multiplex PCR; TCRdb keeps only in-frame clonotypes and omits some of them. Altogether tens of thousands of clones are present, 85% to 90% being singletons, with the ten largest covering 4.5% to 5%. V and J are TRBV7-2 and TRBJ2-3, with D maybe TRBD2 (6 bases). The sample was PBMCs. This sequence was found in a human donor in good health. Some clones in this sample may be carry-over from other donors' samples. The CDR3 protein is CASSFGGSTDTQYF. The CDR3 coding sequence is TGTGCCAGCAGCTTCGGGGGTAGCACAGATACGCAGTATTTT. Filled out from reference TRBV7-2 and TRBJ2-3, the complete variable domain reads GAGVSQSPSNKVTEKGKDVELRCDPISGHTALYWYRQSLGQGLEFLIYFQGNSAPDKSGLPSDRFSAERTGGSVSTLTIQRTQQEDSAVYLCASSFGGSTDTQYFGPGTRLTVL.